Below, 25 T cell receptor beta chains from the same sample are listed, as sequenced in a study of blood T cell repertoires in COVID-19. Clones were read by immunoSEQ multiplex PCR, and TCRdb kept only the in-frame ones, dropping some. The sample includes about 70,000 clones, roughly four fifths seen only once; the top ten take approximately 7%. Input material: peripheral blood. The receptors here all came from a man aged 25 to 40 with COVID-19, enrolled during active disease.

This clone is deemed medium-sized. The CDR3 region has the DNA TGTGCCAGCAGTGACCGGGACAACAATGAGCAGTTCTTC. Encoded protein: CASSDRDNNEQFF. The V call is TRBV6-4, the J call TRBJ2-1, with D possibly TRBD1 on 6 matching bases. Germline CDR1 and CDR2: MRHNA and SNTAGT. The V end lost 2 bases, the J end lost 5 bases, and 7 bases lay between the germline ends. This CDR3 comprises 13 residues.

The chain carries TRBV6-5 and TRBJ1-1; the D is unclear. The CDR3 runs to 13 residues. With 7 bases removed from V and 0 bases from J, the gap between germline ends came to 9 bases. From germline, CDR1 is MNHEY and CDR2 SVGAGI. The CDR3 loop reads CASNRGVNTEAFF. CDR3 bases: TGTGCCAGCAACCGCGGGGTGAACACTGAAGCTTTCTTT.

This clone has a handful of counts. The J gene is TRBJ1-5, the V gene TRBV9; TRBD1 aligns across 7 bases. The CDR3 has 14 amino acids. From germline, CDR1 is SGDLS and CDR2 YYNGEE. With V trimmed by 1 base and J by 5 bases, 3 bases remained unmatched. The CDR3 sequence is CASSVQGGDQPQHF. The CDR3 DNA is TGTGCCAGCAGCGTACAGGGGGGCGATCAGCCCCAGCATTTT.

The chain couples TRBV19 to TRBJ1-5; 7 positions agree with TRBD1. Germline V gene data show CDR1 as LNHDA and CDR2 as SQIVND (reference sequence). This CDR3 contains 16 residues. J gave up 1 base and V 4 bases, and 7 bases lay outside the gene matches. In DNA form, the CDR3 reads TGTGCCAGTAGTACTCAACAGGGGAGCAGCAATCAGCCCCAGCATTTT. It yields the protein CASSTQQGSSNQPQHF.

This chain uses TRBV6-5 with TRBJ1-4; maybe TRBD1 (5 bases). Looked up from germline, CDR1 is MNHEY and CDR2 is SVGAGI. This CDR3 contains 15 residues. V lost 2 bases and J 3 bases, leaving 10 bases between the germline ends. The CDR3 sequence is CASSYAGWANEKLFF. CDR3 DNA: TGTGCCAGCAGTTACGCAGGGTGGGCTAATGAAAAACTGTTTTTT.

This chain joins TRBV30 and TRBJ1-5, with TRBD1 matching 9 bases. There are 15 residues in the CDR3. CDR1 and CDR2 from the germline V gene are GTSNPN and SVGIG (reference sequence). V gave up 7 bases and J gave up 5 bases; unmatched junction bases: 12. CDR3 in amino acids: CALGAGTGWDQPQHF. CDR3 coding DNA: TGTGCCTTAGGGGCCGGGACAGGGTGGGATCAGCCCCAGCATTTT.

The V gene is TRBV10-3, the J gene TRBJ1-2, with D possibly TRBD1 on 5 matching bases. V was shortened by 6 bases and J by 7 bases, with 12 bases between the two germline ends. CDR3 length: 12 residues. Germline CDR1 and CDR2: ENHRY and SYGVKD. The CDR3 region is CAIRGPGGGYTF. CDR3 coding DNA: TGTGCCATCAGGGGGCCGGGCGGTGGCTACACCTTC.

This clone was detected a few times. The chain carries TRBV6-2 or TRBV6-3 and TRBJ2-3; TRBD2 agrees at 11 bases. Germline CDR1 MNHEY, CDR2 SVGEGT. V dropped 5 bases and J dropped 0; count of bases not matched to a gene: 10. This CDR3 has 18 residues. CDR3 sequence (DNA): TGTGCCAGCAGTCCAGCTAGCGGGAGGACCTCCAGCACAGATACGCAGTATTTT. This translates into CASSPASGRTSSTDTQYF.

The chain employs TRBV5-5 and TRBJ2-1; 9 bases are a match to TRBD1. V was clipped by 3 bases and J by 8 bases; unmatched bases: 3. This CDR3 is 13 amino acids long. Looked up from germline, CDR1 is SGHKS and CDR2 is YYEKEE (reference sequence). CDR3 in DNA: TGTGCCAGCAGCTCACAGGGGGCCGATGAGCAGTTCTTC. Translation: CASSSQGADEQFF.

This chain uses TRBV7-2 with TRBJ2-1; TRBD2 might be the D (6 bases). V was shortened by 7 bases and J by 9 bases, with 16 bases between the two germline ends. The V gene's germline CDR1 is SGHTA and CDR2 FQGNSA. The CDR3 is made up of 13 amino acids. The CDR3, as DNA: TGTGCCAGCATCCTTACTAGCATCGGTGAGCAGTTCTTC. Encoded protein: CASILTSIGEQFF.

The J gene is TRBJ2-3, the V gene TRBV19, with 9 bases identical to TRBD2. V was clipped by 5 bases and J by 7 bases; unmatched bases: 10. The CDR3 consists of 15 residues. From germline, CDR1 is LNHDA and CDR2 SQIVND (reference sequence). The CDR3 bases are TGTGCCAGTAGTGCACTAGCGGGCCAGTCAAATACGCAGTATTTT. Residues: CASSALAGQSNTQYF.

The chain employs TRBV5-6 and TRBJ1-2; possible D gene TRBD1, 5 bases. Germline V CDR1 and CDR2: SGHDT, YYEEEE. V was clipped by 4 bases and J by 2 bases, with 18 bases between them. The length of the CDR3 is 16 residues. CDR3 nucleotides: TGTGCCAGCAGCCGAAAAGGAGACAGACTCAACTATGGCTACACCTTC. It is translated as CASSRKGDRLNYGYTF.

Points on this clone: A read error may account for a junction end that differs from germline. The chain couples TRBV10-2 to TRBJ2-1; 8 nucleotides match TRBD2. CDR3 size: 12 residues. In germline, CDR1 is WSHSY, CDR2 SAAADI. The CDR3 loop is CGSGRESNEQFF. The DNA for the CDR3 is TGCGGCAGCGGGAGAGAAAGCAATGAGCAGTTCTTC.

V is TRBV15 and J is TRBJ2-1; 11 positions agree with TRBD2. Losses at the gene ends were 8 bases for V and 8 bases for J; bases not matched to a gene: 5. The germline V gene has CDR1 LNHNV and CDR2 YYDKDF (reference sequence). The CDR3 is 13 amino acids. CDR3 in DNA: TGTGCCACCCGAGGGACTAGCGGCCATGAGCAGTTCTTC. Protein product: CATRGTSGHEQFF.

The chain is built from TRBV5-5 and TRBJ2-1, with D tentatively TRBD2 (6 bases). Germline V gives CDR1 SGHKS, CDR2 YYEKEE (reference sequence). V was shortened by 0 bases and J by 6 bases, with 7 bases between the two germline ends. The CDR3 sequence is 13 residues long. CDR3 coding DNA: TGTGCCAGCAGCTTGGCCGGGGGCAATGAGCAGTTCTTC. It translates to CASSLAGGNEQFF.

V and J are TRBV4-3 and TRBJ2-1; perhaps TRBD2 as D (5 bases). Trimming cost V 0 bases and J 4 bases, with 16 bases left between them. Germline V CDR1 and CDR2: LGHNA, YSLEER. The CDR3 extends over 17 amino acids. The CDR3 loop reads CASSQDPTGLLYNEQFF. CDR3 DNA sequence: TGCGCCAGCAGCCAAGACCCTACGGGATTACTATACAATGAGCAGTTCTTC.

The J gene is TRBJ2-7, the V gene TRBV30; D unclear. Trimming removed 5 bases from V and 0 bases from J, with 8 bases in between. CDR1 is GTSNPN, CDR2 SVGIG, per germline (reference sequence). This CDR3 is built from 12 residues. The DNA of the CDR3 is TGTGCCTGGCAGAGGAGCTCCTACGAGCAGTACTTC. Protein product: CAWQRSSYEQYF.

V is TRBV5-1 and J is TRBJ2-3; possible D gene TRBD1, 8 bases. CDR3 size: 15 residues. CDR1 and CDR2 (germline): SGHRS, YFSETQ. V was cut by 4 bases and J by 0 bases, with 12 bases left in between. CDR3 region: CASSPQGGSTDTQYF. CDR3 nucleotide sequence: TGCGCCAGCAGCCCACAGGGGGGGAGCACAGATACGCAGTATTTT.

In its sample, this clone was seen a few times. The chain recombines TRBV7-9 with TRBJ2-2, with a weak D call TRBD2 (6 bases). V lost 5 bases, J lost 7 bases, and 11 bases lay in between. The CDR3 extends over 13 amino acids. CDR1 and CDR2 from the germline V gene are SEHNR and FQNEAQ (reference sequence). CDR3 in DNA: TGTGCCAGCAGCCCCGGGAGTCTCGGGGAGCTGTTTTTT. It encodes CASSPGSLGELFF.

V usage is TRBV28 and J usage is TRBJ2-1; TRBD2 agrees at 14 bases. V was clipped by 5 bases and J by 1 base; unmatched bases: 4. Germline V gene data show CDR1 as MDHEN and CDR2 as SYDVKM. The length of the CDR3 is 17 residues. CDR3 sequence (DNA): TGTGCCAGCAGTAGACTAGCGGGAGGGCTATCCTACAATGAGCAGTTCTTC. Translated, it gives CASSRLAGGLSYNEQFF.

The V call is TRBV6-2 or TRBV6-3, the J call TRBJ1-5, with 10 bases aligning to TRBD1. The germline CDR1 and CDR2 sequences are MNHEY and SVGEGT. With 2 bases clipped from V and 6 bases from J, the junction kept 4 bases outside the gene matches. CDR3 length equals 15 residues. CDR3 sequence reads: CASSYGTGVAQPQHF. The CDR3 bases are TGTGCCAGCAGTTACGGGACAGGGGTTGCTCAGCCCCAGCATTTT.

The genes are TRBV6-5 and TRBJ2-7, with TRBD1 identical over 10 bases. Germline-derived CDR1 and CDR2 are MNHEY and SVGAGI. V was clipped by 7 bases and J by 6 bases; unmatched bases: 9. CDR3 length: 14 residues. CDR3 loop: CASTLPGTGVEQYF. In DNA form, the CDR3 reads TGTGCCAGCACCTTACCCGGGACAGGGGTCGAGCAGTACTTC.

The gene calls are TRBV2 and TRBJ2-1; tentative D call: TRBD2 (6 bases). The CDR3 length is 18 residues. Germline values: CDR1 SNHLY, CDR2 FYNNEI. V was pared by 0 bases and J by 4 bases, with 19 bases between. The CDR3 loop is CASSEAGGYGGVYNEQFF. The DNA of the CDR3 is TGTGCCAGCAGTGAAGCGGGGGGATATGGGGGAGTTTACAATGAGCAGTTCTTC.

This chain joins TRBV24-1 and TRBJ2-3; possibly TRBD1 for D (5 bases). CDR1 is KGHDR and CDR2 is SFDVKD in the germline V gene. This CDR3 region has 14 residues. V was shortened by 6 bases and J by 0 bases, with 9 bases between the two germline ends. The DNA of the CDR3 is TGTGCCACCAGTATGACAGCTAGCACAGATACGCAGTATTTT. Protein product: CATSMTASTDTQYF.

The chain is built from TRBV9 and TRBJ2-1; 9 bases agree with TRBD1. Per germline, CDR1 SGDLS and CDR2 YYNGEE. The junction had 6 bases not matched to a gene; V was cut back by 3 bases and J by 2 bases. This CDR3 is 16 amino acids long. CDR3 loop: CASSARDRDPYNEQFF. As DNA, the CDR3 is TGTGCCAGCAGCGCCCGGGACAGGGACCCCTACAATGAGCAGTTCTTC.